This T cell receptor (beta chain) was sequenced in a study of blood T cell repertoires in COVID-19. In the original workflow: Amplification with reference gene primers provided the estimates of nucleated cell counts. Some clones are missing from TCRdb's copy, which holds only in-frame ones; the method was immunoSEQ multiplex PCR. V and J calls and clone size follow that table, whereas D and trimming were derived from the DNA. The sample carries about 46,000 clones, about 86% recorded once. This clone has a handful of counts. Grouping used clinical history reported by participants in a survey and questionnaire. For recovered donors of Cohort 3, there were two negative PCRs, clearance, or symptom resolution. This clonotype originated in a woman in her 50s who had recovered from COVID-19. Sequencing was done on a sample of PBMCs or T cells enriched from blood (not recorded which).

CDR3 sequence reads: CASSLYSEGIGELFF. The CDR3, as DNA: TGTGCCAGCAGTTTATATAGCGAGGGAATCGGGGAGCTGTTTTTT. The chain employs TRBV28 and TRBJ2-2; the D gene is possibly TRBD2 (5 bases). Germline V gene lookup returns CDR1 MDHEN and CDR2 SYDVKM. The ends were cut back, 1 base at V and 7 bases at J, with 13 bases in the middle. The CDR3 is 15 residues long.